This TCR beta chain was recorded in a study of cytomegalovirus exposure and HLA in healthy donors. Study information: Across more than 350 genotyped donors, 81% landed in the Caucasian-associated ancestry cluster.

This CDR3 has 16 residues. From germline, CDR1 is MNHNY and CDR2 SVGAGI (reference sequence). The trim removed 2 bases at V and 4 bases at J, leaving 4 bases unmatched. This PCR relied on a set of 60 Vbeta primers and 13 Jbeta primers. Some clones are missing from TCRdb's copy, which holds only in-frame ones; the method was immunoSEQ multiplex PCR. Among 200,000 to 250,000 clones, over 80% were seen once, and the ten largest hold 0.71%. The clonotype comes from a boy aged 2 to 10 in good health and CMV-seronegative. Sequenced sample: PBMCs. The chain is built from TRBV6-6 and TRBJ2-1, with 11 positions matching TRBD2. The CDR3 is CASSYRVAGGYNEQFF. In DNA form, the CDR3 reads TGTGCCAGCAGTTACAGGGTAGCGGGGGGGTACAATGAGCAGTTCTTC.